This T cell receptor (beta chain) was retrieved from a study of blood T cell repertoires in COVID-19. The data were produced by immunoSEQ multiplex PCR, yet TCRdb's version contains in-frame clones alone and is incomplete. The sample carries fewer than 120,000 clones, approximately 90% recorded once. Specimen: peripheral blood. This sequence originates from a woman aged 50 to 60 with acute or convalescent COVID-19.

CDR3 bases: TGTGCCAGCAGTTATACGCTCAGGGACAGAAATTCACCCCTCCACTTT. This translates into CASSYTLRDRNSPLHF. J is TRBJ1-6 and V is TRBV7-8; 7 bases are a match to TRBD1. V shed 6 bases and J 7 bases; nucleotides not matched to a gene: 12. CDR3 length: 16 amino acids. In germline, CDR1 is SGHVS, CDR2 FQNEAQ.